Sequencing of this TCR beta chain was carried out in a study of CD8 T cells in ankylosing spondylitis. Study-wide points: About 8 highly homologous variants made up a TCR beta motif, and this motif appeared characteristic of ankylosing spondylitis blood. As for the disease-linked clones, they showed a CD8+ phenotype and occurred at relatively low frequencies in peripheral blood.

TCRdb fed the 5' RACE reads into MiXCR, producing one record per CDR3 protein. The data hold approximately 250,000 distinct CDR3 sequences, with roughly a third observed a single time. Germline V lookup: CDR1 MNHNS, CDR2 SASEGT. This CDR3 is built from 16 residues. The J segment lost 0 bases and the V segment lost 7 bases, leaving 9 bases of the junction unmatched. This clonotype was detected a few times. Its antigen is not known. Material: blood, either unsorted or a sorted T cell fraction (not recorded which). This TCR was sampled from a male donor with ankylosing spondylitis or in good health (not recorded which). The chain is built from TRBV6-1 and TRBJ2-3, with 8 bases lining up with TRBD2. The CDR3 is CASTRGGTPSTDTQYF. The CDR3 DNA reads TGTGCCAGCACCCGCGGGGGGACTCCTAGCACAGATACGCAGTATTTT.